One T cell receptor beta chain is described in this entry. What it recognizes is unknown. In germline, CDR1 is SGHRS, CDR2 YFSETQ. The CDR3 totals 16 residues. V was trimmed by 0 bases and J by 2 bases, leaving 14 bases between them. The sample originates from a study of graft-versus-host responses after intestinal transplantation. The data were produced by immunoSEQ multiplex PCR, yet TCRdb's version contains in-frame clones alone and is incomplete. The repertoire has some 110,000 clones, approximately 90% of them found once; the top ten carry about 0.18%. The receptor comes from a human donor who received an intestinal transplant. The rearrangement links TRBV5-1 to TRBJ1-1, with D uncertain. Sample: unstimulated CD4+ T cells sorted from spleen or lymph node cells, taken before intestinal transplant. The CDR3 DNA reads as TGCGCCAGCAGCTTGGGGCGGGGAAATCTAAACACTGAAGCTTTCTTT. This encodes CASSLGRGNLNTEAFF.